The 24 T cell receptor beta chains given below trace back to one sample, sequenced in a study of blood T cell repertoires in COVID-19 (dated by TCRdb to 2020 to 2022). The library was made by the immunoSEQ multiplex PCR assay. The immuneACCESS repertoire file appears here via TCRdb, limited to in-frame rearrangements. These files lack a portion of the clones; in checked studies, under half of the deficit traces to unresolved V genes, and the cause of the others is not known. This sample comprises roughly 150,000 clones, around 80% of them detected only once. Roughly 8.3% of the sample lies in the top ten. The sequencing input was peripheral blood. All receptors come from a man between 60 and 75 years old with acute or convalescent COVID-19.

V usage is TRBV11-2 and J usage is TRBJ2-2; D gene unclear. The CDR3 loop spans 14 amino acids. Germline V lookup: CDR1 SGHAT, CDR2 FQNNGV. V lost 1 base and J 4 bases, leaving 7 bases between the germline ends. The CDR3 spells CASSLGGSTGELFF. As DNA, the CDR3 is TGTGCCAGCAGCTTAGGAGGCTCCACCGGGGAGCTGTTTTTT.

The V and J genes are TRBV5-6 and TRBJ2-2; 14 nucleotides agree with TRBD2. Germline V lookup: CDR1 SGHDT, CDR2 YYEEEE. V lost 2 bases, J lost 4 bases, and 7 bases stayed unmatched. The CDR3 loop spans 18 amino acids. CDR3 region: CASSFRLAGGQGTGELFF. The CDR3 DNA sequence: TGTGCCAGCAGCTTCCGACTAGCGGGGGGGCAGGGCACCGGGGAGCTGTTTTTT.

The V gene is TRBV7-3, the J gene TRBJ2-1; TRBD1 agrees at 11 bases. The junction had 13 bases not matched to a gene; V was cut back by 4 bases and J by 8 bases. Germline V lookup: CDR1 SGHTA, CDR2 FQGTGA. The CDR3 consists of 17 residues. The CDR3 DNA reads TGTGCCAGCAGCTCAAGGGACAGGGGGTTTTGGGGCGATGAGCAGTTCTTC. This gives the protein CASSSRDRGFWGDEQFF.

J is TRBJ2-3 and V is TRBV4-1; tentatively, D is TRBD2 (5 bases). The CDR3 sequence is 16 residues long. V gave up 1 base and J gave up 3 bases, with 14 bases separating them. Per the germline V gene, CDR1 is MGHRA and CDR2 is YSYEKL. Here the CDR3 DNA reads TGCGCCAGCAGCCAAGCCCGAACTAGTACGACAGATACGCAGTATTTT. It encodes CASSQARTSTTDTQYF.

This clone is a singleton in its sample. The chain has TRBV21-1 and TRBJ2-7; TRBD1, the D gene given by the table, was not confirmed from the DNA. TRBV21-1 is a recognized pseudogene. This CDR3 region has 16 residues. The CDR3: CASSKAHRDMVHEQYF. The DNA of the CDR3 is TGTGCCAGCAGCAAAGCGCACAGGGATATGGTCCACGAGCAGTACTTC.

The chain employs TRBV2 and TRBJ2-7, with 9 nucleotides matching TRBD1. This CDR3 comprises 12 residues. The germline CDR1 and CDR2 sequences are SNHLY and FYNNEI. The trim removed 8 bases at V and 6 bases at J, leaving 5 bases unmatched. The CDR3 sequence is CASWDRDREQYF. CDR3 bases: TGTGCCAGCTGGGACAGGGACCGCGAGCAGTACTTC.

The chain combines TRBV21-1 with TRBJ1-5. TRBV21-1 is tagged as a pseudogene. The CDR3 totals 16 residues. CDR3 region: CASSKIHPECNQPQHF. In nucleotides, the CDR3 is TGTGCCAGCAGCAAAATCCACCCGGAGTGCAATCAGCCCCAGCATTTT.

This chain uses TRBV20-1 with TRBJ2-7, with 7 bases identical to TRBD1. J lost 6 bases, V lost 3 bases, and 8 bases had no gene match. CDR1 is DFQATT and CDR2 is SNEGSKA in the germline V gene (reference sequence). CDR3 length: 13 residues. CDR3 DNA: TGCAGTGCTAGTACGACAGGGCGCACCGAGCAGTACTTC. Encoded protein: CSASTTGRTEQYF.

The chain employs TRBV25-1 and TRBJ1-2; 7 nucleotides align to TRBD1. Germline values: CDR1 MGHDK, CDR2 SYGVNS. The CDR3 consists of 15 residues. J was trimmed by 4 bases and V by 4 bases; bases with no gene match: 9. As DNA, the CDR3 is TGTGCCAGCAGTGGTTCAGACAGGGTTGCCTATGGCTACACCTTC. It yields the protein CASSGSDRVAYGYTF.

V usage is TRBV5-6 and J usage is TRBJ2-1; TRBD1 matches at 8 bases. The CDR3 extends over 14 amino acids. The V gene's germline CDR1 is SGHDT and CDR2 YYEEEE. V shed 4 bases, J shed 5 bases, and the junction held 5 bases outside the gene matches. CDR3 bases: TGTGCCAGCAGCCCACAGGACAGGGACAATGAGCAGTTCTTC. This codes for CASSPQDRDNEQFF.

This clone was observed once. V usage is TRBV11-3 and J usage is TRBJ2-2; D remains unclear. The germline V gene encodes CDR1 SGHNT and CDR2 YENEEA. The ends were cut back, 1 base at V and 8 bases at J, with 11 bases in the middle. This CDR3 comprises 14 residues. The CDR3 protein is CASSLGVARGELFF. The CDR3 bases are TGTGCCAGCAGCTTAGGAGTCGCGAGAGGGGAGCTGTTTTTT.

The chain has TRBV9 and TRBJ2-5; 9 positions agree with TRBD1. Germline V gene lookup returns CDR1 SGDLS and CDR2 YYNGEE. This CDR3 contains 14 residues. Germline trimming cut 4 bases from V and 5 bases from J; bases unmatched to any gene: 6. CDR3 amino acids: CASSLQGAEETQYF. DNA of the CDR3: TGTGCCAGCAGCTTACAGGGGGCCGAGGAGACCCAGTACTTC.

The rearrangement uses TRBV11-2 and TRBJ1-2; 9 nucleotides match TRBD1. CDR3 size: 15 residues. Germline V CDR1 and CDR2: SGHAT, FQNNGV. After removal of 3 bases from V and 5 bases from J, the junction contained 7 bases not matched to a gene. In nucleotides, the CDR3 is TGTGCCAGCAGCTTCCAACAGACAGGGGGTTATGGCTACACCTTC. Translation gives CASSFQQTGGYGYTF.

This sequence joins TRBV6-6 and TRBJ2-2, with 12 bases lining up with TRBD2. Losses at the gene ends were 6 bases for V and 6 bases for J; bases not matched to a gene: 2. This CDR3 is built from 14 residues. The germline V gene encodes CDR1 MNHNY and CDR2 SVGAGI (reference sequence). CDR3 protein: CASSRLAGAGELFF. CDR3 nucleotides: TGTGCCAGCAGCCGACTAGCGGGGGCCGGGGAGCTGTTTTTT.

V usage is TRBV19 and J usage is TRBJ2-3, with a possible D match to TRBD2 (6 bases). V lost 1 base, J lost 0 bases, and 11 bases lay in between. CDR3 length: 16 amino acids. Germline lookup yields CDR1 LNHDA and CDR2 SQIVND (reference sequence). CDR3 nucleotides: TGTGCCAGTAGTATAGGGCTAGCGACTAGCACAGATACGCAGTATTTT. Protein sequence: CASSIGLATSTDTQYF. Variable domain in full (rest from reference TRBV19 and TRBJ2-3): DGGITQSPKYLFRKEGQNVTLSCEQNLNHDAMYWYRQDPGQGLRLIYYSQIVNDFQKGDIAEGYSVSREKKESFPLTVTSAQKNPTAFYLCASSIGLATSTDTQYFGPGTRLTVL.

This clone has only a few counts. V usage is TRBV7-2 and J usage is TRBJ1-5; the match to TRBD1 covers 9 bases. The germline CDR1 and CDR2 sequences are SGHTA and FQGNSA. The V and J ends lost 5 bases and 2 bases, in that order; junction bases with no gene match: 4. The CDR3 totals 15 residues. DNA of the CDR3: TGTGCCAGCAGCGCTCGGACAGGGGGCAATCAGCCCCAGCATTTT. Translated, it gives CASSARTGGNQPQHF.

Concerning this clone itself: The junction does not match germline at one end; this may be a read error. The CDR3 nucleotides are TGTGCCAGCAGTTACTCCTTCAATGAGCAGTTCTTC. It encodes CASSYSFNEQFF. This chain uses TRBV12-3 or TRBV12-4 with TRBJ2-1; D not resolved. This CDR3 has 12 amino acids.

V gene TRBV19 combines with J gene TRBJ1-3; D is ambiguous. CDR1 is LNHDA, CDR2 SQIVND, per germline (reference sequence). With 5 bases removed from V and 0 bases from J, the gap between germline ends came to 20 bases. There are 18 residues in the CDR3. The CDR3 sequence is CASSLAPTSYASGNTIYF. In DNA, the CDR3 is TGTGCCAGTAGTCTTGCTCCGACAAGCTACGCCTCTGGAAACACCATATATTTT.

The rearrangement joins TRBV19 to TRBJ2-1, with 10 bases matching TRBD1. With V trimmed by 6 bases and J by 6 bases, 2 bases remained unmatched. Germline-derived CDR1 and CDR2 are LNHDA and SQIVND (reference sequence). This CDR3 spans 13 amino acids. CDR3 amino acids: CASRGTGVNEQFF. The CDR3 coding sequence is TGTGCCAGTAGGGGGACAGGGGTCAATGAGCAGTTCTTC.

The CDR3 nucleotides read TGTGCCAGCAGTGCCCCAGGCCCTGGGTACGAGCAGTACTTC. It yields the protein CASSAPGPGYEQYF. This sequence joins TRBV6-4 and TRBJ2-7; no firm D call. Germline values: CDR1 MRHNA, CDR2 SNTAGT. The CDR3 has 14 amino acids. V lost 4 bases and J 4 bases, leaving 14 bases between the germline ends.

About this clone: One end of the junction fails to match germline, which may point to a read error. V usage is TRBV7-7 and J usage is TRBJ2-1; 7 bases are a match to TRBD2. Germline V gene sequence: CDR1 SSHAT, CDR2 FNYEAQ (reference sequence). This CDR3 contains 13 residues. The CDR3 nucleotides are TGTGCTAGCAGCTTATGGGAGGGCAATGAGCAGTTCTTC. It is translated as CASSLWEGNEQFF. The variable domain in full, completed from reference TRBV7-7 and TRBJ2-1, reads GAGVSQSPRYKVTKRGQDVTLRCDPISSHATLYWYQQALGQGPEFLTYFNYEAQPDKSGLPSDRFSAERPEGSISTLTIQRTEQRDSAMYRCASSLWEGNEQFFGPGTRLTVL.

The chain's CDR3 is CATSDRTSREQYF. The DNA for the CDR3 is TGTGCCACCAGTGACCGGACTAGCCGCGAGCAGTACTTC. The chain joins TRBV24-1 to TRBJ2-7, with 8 bases matching TRBD2. This CDR3 comprises 13 residues. CDR1 and CDR2 from the germline V gene are KGHDR and SFDVKD. After removal of 4 bases from V and 6 bases from J, the junction contained 4 bases not matched to a gene.

The gene calls are TRBV4-3 and TRBJ1-1; D not resolved. CDR1 and CDR2 from the germline V gene are LGHNA and YSLEER. The length of the CDR3 is 14 residues. Trimming took 1 base from V and 1 from J, leaving 7 bases between them. The CDR3 DNA reads as TGCGCCAGCAGCCAAGTTGACACGAACACTGAAGCTTTCTTT. This codes for CASSQVDTNTEAFF.

The genes are TRBV5-1 and TRBJ1-3, with a possible D match to TRBD1 (6 bases). Trimming shortened V by 4 bases and J by 2 bases, and 16 bases separated the two germline ends. CDR1 is SGHRS, CDR2 YFSETQ, per germline. This CDR3 contains 16 residues. DNA of the CDR3: TGCGCCAGCAGCCCGCGAACAGGGAACGCTGGAAACACCATATATTTT. Its protein is CASSPRTGNAGNTIYF.